These T cell receptor beta chains were read from a single sample in a study of cytomegalovirus exposure and HLA in healthy donors. Assay used: immunoSEQ multiplex PCR; TCRdb lists only in-frame clones, some missing. The repertoire table contains 180,000 or so clones. The sequenced sample was PBMCs. The source of these receptors is a woman aged 18-35 years in good health and CMV-seropositive. Each CDR3 is given without its conserved first and last residue.

j_call: TRBJ1-3; v_call: TRBV6-4; cdr3_aa: APKARLDRRSGNTIY
j_call: TRBJ1-1; v_call: TRBV10-3; cdr3_aa: ATRQATNTEAF
j_call: TRBJ1-2; v_call: TRBV19; cdr3_aa: ASSIGDRGLYGYT
j_call: TRBJ1-4; v_call: TRBV6-1; cdr3_aa: ATDRRYNEKLF
j_call: TRBJ1-1; v_call: TRBV19; cdr3_aa: ASRRLGQGAQSTEAF
j_call: TRBJ2-1; v_call: TRBV5-6; cdr3_aa: ASSLGAQGTEQF
j_call: TRBJ2-5; v_call: TRBV19; cdr3_aa: ASSTGTSGGARETQY
j_call: TRBJ2-5; v_call: TRBV9; cdr3_aa: ASSPSGRETQY
j_call: TRBJ2-1; v_call: TRBV10-3; cdr3_aa: AISARGEVDNEQF
j_call: TRBJ2-1; v_call: TRBV7-2; cdr3_aa: ASSLGTSGARYEQF
j_call: TRBJ2-1; v_call: TRBV7-3; cdr3_aa: ASSVTSGGAGNEQF
j_call: TRBJ1-6; v_call: TRBV7-9; cdr3_aa: ASSRWDRDNSPLH
j_call: TRBJ1-5; v_call: TRBV19; cdr3_aa: ASKSPGRGFHQPQH
j_call: TRBJ1-2; v_call: TRBV27; cdr3_aa: ASSLILHGALDYGYT
j_call: TRBJ1-2; v_call: TRBV5-1; cdr3_aa: ASSLNAGGNYGYT
j_call: TRBJ2-2; v_call: TRBV4-3; cdr3_aa: ASSPWVAGAGGGTGELF
j_call: TRBJ1-1; v_call: TRBV5-1; cdr3_aa: ASTGGGTGFAEAF
j_call: TRBJ2-2; v_call: TRBV7-8; cdr3_aa: ASSPGTQNTGELF
j_call: TRBJ1-1; v_call: TRBV9; cdr3_aa: ASSVGGASVGAANTEAF
j_call: TRBJ2-7; v_call: TRBV5-4; cdr3_aa: ASSGVSGAAYEQY
j_call: TRBJ2-1; v_call: TRBV4-1; cdr3_aa: ASAQSGTVGYYNEQF
j_call: TRBJ1-2; v_call: TRBV6-1; cdr3_aa: ASSVGDRVYYGYT
j_call: TRBJ1-4; v_call: TRBV5-1; cdr3_aa: ASRDSTSGNEKLF
j_call: TRBJ2-3; v_call: TRBV7-2; cdr3_aa: ASSSRQGAGDTQY
j_call: TRBJ1-2; v_call: TRBV29-1; cdr3_aa: SVPSGRYGYT
j_call: TRBJ2-5; v_call: TRBV7-3; cdr3_aa: ASRPTGQGGETQY
j_call: TRBJ1-5; v_call: TRBV25-1; cdr3_aa: ASSGTGGDQPQH
j_call: TRBJ2-1; v_call: TRBV25-1; cdr3_aa: ASSASSGQQF
j_call: TRBJ2-7; v_call: TRBV28; cdr3_aa: ASSSIGTGNDEQY
j_call: TRBJ2-5; v_call: TRBV6-4; cdr3_aa: ASSSQGAPQETQY
j_call: TRBJ2-3; v_call: TRBV2; cdr3_aa: ASKQFRGAEDTQY
j_call: TRBJ1-5; v_call: TRBV6-1; cdr3_aa: ASSERGYSNQPQH
j_call: TRBJ1-2; v_call: TRBV18; cdr3_aa: ASSPRTGVGYGYT
j_call: TRBJ2-5; v_call: TRBV6-1; cdr3_aa: ASTRTGGIGETQY
j_call: TRBJ2-2; v_call: TRBV9; cdr3_aa: ASSVATGGFTGELF
j_call: TRBJ2-2; v_call: TRBV10-1; cdr3_aa: ASSATSGRAPAGELF
j_call: TRBJ1-2; v_call: TRBV14; cdr3_aa: ASSQVGAANYGYT
j_call: TRBJ1-2; v_call: TRBV5-1; cdr3_aa: ASSSDRVNGYT
j_call: TRBJ2-1; v_call: TRBV6-4; cdr3_aa: ASSNRTSGHNEQF
j_call: TRBJ2-5; v_call: TRBV5-1; cdr3_aa: ASSRTDWGGRETQY
j_call: TRBJ2-7; v_call: TRBV18; cdr3_aa: ASSRGLAESYEQY
j_call: TRBJ2-7; v_call: TRBV19; cdr3_aa: ATSMAVATGYEQY
j_call: TRBJ1-6; v_call: TRBV7-9; cdr3_aa: ASTSRAGIHSPLH
j_call: TRBJ2-1; v_call: TRBV5-6; cdr3_aa: ASSSGGDYNEQF
j_call: TRBJ1-2; v_call: TRBV7-9; cdr3_aa: ASSYSGDHRTIGYT
j_call: TRBJ1-2; v_call: TRBV19; cdr3_aa: ASSTGVNYGYT
j_call: TRBJ1-1; v_call: TRBV6-5; cdr3_aa: ASRFRGTEAF
j_call: TRBJ2-3; v_call: TRBV4-2; cdr3_aa: ASSQVVSAGGADTQY
j_call: TRBJ1-2; v_call: TRBV7-2; cdr3_aa: ASSLRGSFDAAF
j_call: TRBJ2-5; v_call: TRBV29-1; cdr3_aa: SKETQY
j_call: TRBJ2-5; v_call: TRBV2; cdr3_aa: ASSRGLAGDQETQY
j_call: TRBJ2-6; v_call: TRBV7-6; cdr3_aa: ASSLVSGANVLT
j_call: TRBJ2-7; v_call: TRBV27; cdr3_aa: ASSPGTSDYEQY
j_call: TRBJ1-4; v_call: TRBV21-1; cdr3_aa: ASSKVDRATNEKLF